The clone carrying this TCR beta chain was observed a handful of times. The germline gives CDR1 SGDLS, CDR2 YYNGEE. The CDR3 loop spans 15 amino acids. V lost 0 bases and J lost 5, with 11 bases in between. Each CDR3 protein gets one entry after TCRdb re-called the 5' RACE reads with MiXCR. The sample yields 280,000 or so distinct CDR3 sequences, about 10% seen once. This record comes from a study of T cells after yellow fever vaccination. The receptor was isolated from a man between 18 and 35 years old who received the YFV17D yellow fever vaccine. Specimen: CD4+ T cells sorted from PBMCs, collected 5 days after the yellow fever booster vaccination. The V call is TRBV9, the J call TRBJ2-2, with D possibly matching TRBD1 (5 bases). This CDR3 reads CASSVAAGMTGELFF. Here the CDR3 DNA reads TGTGCCAGCAGCGTAGCTGCAGGGATGACCGGGGAGCTGTTTTTT.